This entry features one T cell receptor beta chain sequence. From germline, CDR1 is DFQATT and CDR2 SNEGSKA (reference sequence). V was pared by 3 bases and J by 3 bases, with 6 bases of the junction left unmatched. The CDR3 covers 14 residues. TCRdb reprocessed the RT-PCR reads via MiXCR and lists one record per CDR3 protein. The table lists about 700,000 distinct CDR3 sequences, approximately 15% of them singletons, with roughly 3.9% in the top ten. The source is a female donor in good health, serving as a healthy control. The genes are TRBV20-1 and TRBJ2-7; 9 positions agree with TRBD2. The source material was memory CD4+ T cells from blood. For the CDR3, the DNA is TGCAGTGCTAGCCCCGGGACTAGCTTCTACGAGCAGTACTTC. Its protein is CSASPGTSFYEQYF.